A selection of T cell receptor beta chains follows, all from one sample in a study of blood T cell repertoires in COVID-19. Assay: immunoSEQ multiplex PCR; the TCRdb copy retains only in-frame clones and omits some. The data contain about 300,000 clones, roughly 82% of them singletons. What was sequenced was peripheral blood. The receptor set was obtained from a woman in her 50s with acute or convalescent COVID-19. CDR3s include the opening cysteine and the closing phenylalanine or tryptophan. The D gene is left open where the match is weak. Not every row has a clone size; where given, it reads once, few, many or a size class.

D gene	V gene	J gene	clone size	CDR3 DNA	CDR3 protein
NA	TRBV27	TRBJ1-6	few	TGTGCCAGCAGACAGGGTCCTTCACCCCTCCACTTT	CASRQGPSPLHF
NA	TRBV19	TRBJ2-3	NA	TGTGCCAGTAGTATCAACGGACAGACAGATACGCAGTATTTT	CASSINGQTDTQYF
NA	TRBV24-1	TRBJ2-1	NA	TGTGCCACCAGTGATTTGGGAAGTAGCGAGCAGTTCTTC	CATSDLGSSEQFF
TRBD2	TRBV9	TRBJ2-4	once	TGTGCCAGCAGCGCACAAAGCGGGAGGGCAAACATTCAGTACTTC	CASSAQSGRANIQYF
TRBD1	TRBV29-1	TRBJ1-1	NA	TGCAGCGTTGAGGGGGACAGCCAAAGGGATACTGAAGCTTTCTTT	CSVEGDSQRDTEAFF
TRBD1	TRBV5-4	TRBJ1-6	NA	TGTGCCAGCAGCTCCCGGACAGGGAGCTCCTATAATTCACCCCTCCACTTT	CASSSRTGSSYNSPLHF
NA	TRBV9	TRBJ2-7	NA	TGTGCCAGCAGCGTAGCGGGTAGCTTCACCTACGAGCAGTACTTC	CASSVAGSFTYEQYF
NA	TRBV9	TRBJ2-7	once	TGTGCCAGCAGCGTAGGGGTGGGGCTTTACGAGCAGTACTTC	CASSVGVGLYEQYF
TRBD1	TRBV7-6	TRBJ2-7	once	TGTGCCAGCAGCGGGACGGACAGGGGACCTTACGAGCAGTACTTC	CASSGTDRGPYEQYF
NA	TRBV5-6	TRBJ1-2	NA	TGTGCCAGCAGCCCGGTGGGGGGGAACTATGGCTACACCTTC	CASSPVGGNYGYTF
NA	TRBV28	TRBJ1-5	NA	TGTGCCAGCAGTTTACCCGACAGACCTCAGCCCCAGCATTTT	CASSLPDRPQPQHF
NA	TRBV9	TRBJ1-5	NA	TGTGCCAGCAGCGCGTCGAGGGAGTGGGGTCAGCCCCAGCATTTT	CASSASREWGQPQHF
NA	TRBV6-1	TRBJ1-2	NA	TGTGCCAGCAGTGAACGGTTCTATGGCTACACCTTC	CASSERFYGYTF
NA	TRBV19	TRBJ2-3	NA	TGTGCCACTGGTGACAGAAGCACAGATACGCAGTATTTT	CATGDRSTDTQYF
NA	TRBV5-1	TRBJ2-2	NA	TGCGCCAGCAGCTCCGGTACTTCGAACACCGGGGAGCTGTTTTTT	CASSSGTSNTGELFF
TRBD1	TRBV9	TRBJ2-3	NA	TGTGCCAGCAGCGGGGGACAGCAGAGCACAGATACGCAGTATTTT	CASSGGQQSTDTQYF
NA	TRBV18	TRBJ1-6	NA	TGTGCCAGCTCACCGGAAAGGGGCGAGGCGAGCTCCTATAATTCACCCCTCCACTTT	CASSPERGEASSYNSPLHF
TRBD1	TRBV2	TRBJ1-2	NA	TGTGCCAGCAGGGGGACAGGGCCTTATGGCTACACCTTC	CASRGTGPYGYTF
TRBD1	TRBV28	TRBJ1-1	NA	TGTGCCAGCAGTTTATGGACCGGGACAGGGAGTTCGGAAGCTTTCTTT	CASSLWTGTGSSEAFF
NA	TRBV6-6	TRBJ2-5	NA	TGTGCCAGCAGGGAACCAGGGGTTGGGCAAGAGACCCAGTACTTC	CASREPGVGQETQYF
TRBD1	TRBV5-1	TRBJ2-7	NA	TGCGCCAGCAGCGGAGCGGGACAGGGATTGTCCTACGAGCAGTACTTC	CASSGAGQGLSYEQYF
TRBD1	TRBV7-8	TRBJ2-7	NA	TGTGCCAGCAGCGGCTACGACAGGGGGAACGAGCAGTACTTC	CASSGYDRGNEQYF